A single sample gave rise to the 17 T cell receptor beta chains below, sequenced in a study of cytomegalovirus exposure and HLA in healthy donors (dated by TCRdb to 2017 to 2019). The library was built by means of the immunoSEQ multiplex PCR assay. TCRdb stores this immuneACCESS table with in-frame sequences only. Part of the clones is absent; in the studies checked, under half of the shortfall reflects unresolved V genes, and no reason is known for the rest. Present in this sample are 55,000 to 75,000 clones, around 93% of which were seen just once. 2.5% to 3.5% of the sample goes to the ten largest clones. The sample consisted of PBMCs. The source of these receptors is a man younger than 30 in good health and CMV-seronegative.

The chain combines TRBV27 with TRBJ2-7; TRBD2 agrees at 13 bases. Germline CDR1 and CDR2: MNHEY and SMNVEV (reference sequence). V dropped 8 bases and J dropped 7; count of bases not matched to a gene: 2. The CDR3 consists of 12 residues. CDR3 sequence: CASAGLAGEQYF. Written as DNA, the CDR3 is TGTGCCAGCGCGGGACTAGCGGGAGAGCAGTACTTC.

The chain employs TRBV5-6 and TRBJ2-3; 9 bases match TRBD2. J lost 8 bases, V lost 0 bases, and 10 bases had no gene match. There are 16 residues in the CDR3. The V gene's germline CDR1 is SGHDT and CDR2 YYEEEE. The CDR3 loop is CASSLGVSGSLPTQYF. The CDR3 DNA is TGTGCCAGCAGCTTGGGGGTTAGCGGGAGCCTTCCTACGCAGTATTTT. The variable domain in full, with the rest retrieved from reference TRBV5-6 and TRBJ2-3, is DAGVTQSPTHLIKTRGQQVTLRCSPKSGHDTVSWYQQALGQGPQFIFQYYEEEERQRGNFPDRFSGHQFPNYSSELNVNALLLGDSALYLCASSLGVSGSLPTQYFGPGTRLTVL.

The chain couples TRBV5-1 to TRBJ1-1; D is perhaps TRBD1 (6 bases). CDR1 and CDR2 from the germline V gene are SGHRS and YFSETQ. The V end was cut by 4 bases, the J end by 5 bases, with 15 bases between. The CDR3 is 14 amino acids. CDR3 in amino acids: CASSPDRMRTEAFF. The CDR3, as DNA: TGCGCCAGCAGCCCTGACAGGATGAGGACTGAAGCTTTCTTT.

The rearrangement links TRBV15 to TRBJ2-3; D might be TRBD2 (5 bases). The V gene lost 4 bases and the J gene lost 6 bases, with 14 bases spanning the gap. This CDR3 is 14 amino acids long. The germline gives CDR1 LNHNV, CDR2 YYDKDF (reference sequence). CDR3 region: CATSTYILADTQYF. CDR3 DNA sequence: TGTGCCACCAGCACGTACATATTAGCGGATACGCAGTATTTT.

The gene calls are TRBV9 and TRBJ2-1; 11 bases are shared with TRBD2. The V and J ends lost 4 bases and 0 bases, in that order; junction bases with no gene match: 9. Germline V gene sequence: CDR1 SGDLS, CDR2 YYNGEE. The length of the CDR3 is 18 residues. The CDR3 DNA reads TGTGCCAGCAGCACTCGACTAGCGGGAATAAGCTCCTACAATGAGCAGTTCTTC. Protein sequence: CASSTRLAGISSYNEQFF. The whole variable domain, remainder taken from reference TRBV9 and TRBJ2-1, is DSGVTQTPKHLITATGQRVTLRCSPRSGDLSVYWYQQSLDQGLQFLIQYYNGEERAKGNILERFSAQQFPDLHSELNLSSLELGDSALYFCASSTRLAGISSYNEQFFGPGTRLTVL.

This sequence joins TRBV7-2 and TRBJ1-2; no definite D call. V dropped 5 bases and J dropped 0 bases, with 7 bases sitting between them. There are 13 residues in the CDR3. Germline values: CDR1 SGHTA, CDR2 FQGNSA. The CDR3 DNA sequence: TGTGCCAGCAGCCCGACTTCTAACTATGGCTACACCTTC. Protein product: CASSPTSNYGYTF.

This rearrangement joins TRBV7-2 to TRBJ2-7; D remains ambiguous. Trimming left V 1 base short and J 5 bases short, with 3 bases between. The germline CDR1 and CDR2 sequences are SGHTA and FQGNSA. This CDR3 is 11 amino acids long. The CDR3 protein is CASSLDNEQYF. CDR3 nucleotides: TGTGCCAGCAGCTTAGACAACGAGCAGTACTTC.

The chain joins TRBV14 to TRBJ2-5; D perhaps matches TRBD2 (6 bases). This CDR3 spans 16 amino acids. CDR1 and CDR2 (germline): SGHDN, FVKESK. The V and J ends lost 4 bases and 4 bases respectively, with 19 bases between them. CDR3: CASSRGREGEAETQYF. The DNA of the CDR3 is TGTGCCAGCAGCCGAGGCCGGGAAGGGGAGGCAGAGACCCAGTACTTC.

The chain recombines TRBV6-6 with TRBJ2-4, with D possibly matching TRBD1 (6 bases). Trimming removed 6 bases from V and 0 bases from J, with 15 bases in between. The length of the CDR3 is 16 residues. Germline CDR1 reads MNHNY; CDR2 reads SVGAGI (reference sequence). CDR3 sequence (DNA): TGTGCCAGCAGCCTCGGGACACTACTAGCCAAAAACATTCAGTACTTC. Protein: CASSLGTLLAKNIQYF.

The chain combines TRBV7-2 with TRBJ1-5; D is unclear. This CDR3 spans 14 amino acids. V was shortened by 1 base and J by 5 bases, with 9 bases between the two germline ends. The germline CDR1 and CDR2 sequences are SGHTA and FQGNSA. The chain's CDR3 is CASSLDSPDQPQHF. In DNA form, the CDR3 reads TGTGCCAGCAGCTTAGACAGCCCGGATCAGCCCCAGCATTTT.

The chain is built from TRBV7-3 and TRBJ1-1, with 7 bases that match TRBD1. The CDR3 consists of 16 residues. Per germline, CDR1 SGHTA and CDR2 FQGTGA. The junction had 4 bases not matched to a gene; V was cut back by 0 bases and J by 0 bases. The CDR3 sequence: CASSLTGTAMNTEAFF. The CDR3 DNA reads as TGTGCCAGCAGCTTAACCGGGACAGCTATGAACACTGAAGCTTTCTTT.

V usage is TRBV5-5 and J usage is TRBJ1-2, with TRBD1 matching 9 bases. Per germline, CDR1 SGHKS and CDR2 YYEKEE (reference sequence). The CDR3 is 17 amino acids. V lost 0 bases and J lost 5; bases outside the gene matches: 11. The CDR3 nucleotides read TGTGCCAGCAGCTTGGGACTGCCGGGACAGGGAGGGTATGGCTACACCTTC. Translation: CASSLGLPGQGGYGYTF.

The chain has TRBV11-2 and TRBJ1-1, with TRBD1 as a possible D gene (5 bases). V lost 5 bases to trimming and J lost 3 bases, with 16 bases between them. The CDR3 covers 15 residues. Germline CDR1 SGHAT, CDR2 FQNNGV. The CDR3 coding sequence is TGTGCCAGCAGCCCTTCCAAGTTAGGGGACACTGAAGCTTTCTTT. Translating gives CASSPSKLGDTEAFF. Complete variable domain (other parts from reference TRBV11-2 and TRBJ1-1): EAGVAQSPRYKIIEKRQSVAFWCNPISGHATLYWYQQILGQGPKLLIQFQNNGVVDDSQLPKDRFSAERLKGVDSTLKIQPAKLEDSAVYLCASSPSKLGDTEAFFGQGTRLTVV.

The chain employs TRBV28 and TRBJ2-3; D is perhaps TRBD2 (5 bases). Trimming stripped 6 bases from V and 8 bases from J, with 21 bases between. This CDR3 spans 15 amino acids. Germline CDR1 and CDR2: MDHEN and SYDVKM. The CDR3 here is CASSNPAPTRGTQYF. CDR3 in DNA: TGTGCCAGCAGCAACCCCGCCCCGACCCGGGGTACGCAGTATTTT.

This chain connects TRBV6-5 to TRBJ1-1, with D tentatively TRBD1 (5 bases). Germline V gives CDR1 MNHEY, CDR2 SVGAGI. V was trimmed by 0 bases and J by 0 bases, leaving 8 bases between them. The CDR3 extends over 15 amino acids. This CDR3 reads CASSYSDSMNTEAFF. The DNA for the CDR3 is TGTGCCAGCAGTTACTCCGACAGCATGAACACTGAAGCTTTCTTT.

The CDR3 bases are TGTGCCATCAGGGGACAGGGGCTTCACCACTCCTACAATGAGCAGTTCTTC. It yields the protein CAIRGQGLHHSYNEQFF. V gene TRBV10-3 combines with J gene TRBJ2-1; 10 bases are a match to TRBD1. Germline V lookup: CDR1 ENHRY, CDR2 SYGVKD. This CDR3 is 17 amino acids long. Germline trimming cut 6 bases from V and 0 bases from J; bases unmatched to any gene: 8.

The rearrangement links TRBV4-2 to TRBJ2-2, with a possible D match to TRBD2 (6 bases). Germline V lookup: CDR1 LGHNA, CDR2 YNFKEQ. The CDR3 spans 14 residues. The V end lost 3 bases, the J end lost 6 bases, and 11 bases lay between the germline ends. CDR3 loop: CASSHLAAAGELFF. Here the CDR3 DNA reads TGTGCCAGCAGCCACTTAGCGGCAGCCGGGGAGCTGTTTTTT.